The next 31 T cell receptor beta chains were all read from a single sample in a study of Ad26.COV2.S vaccination and SARS-CoV-2 variants. Using immunoSEQ multiplex PCR, the repertoire was profiled, and TCRdb retains in-frame clones only, with some absent. The table lists 400,000 to 500,000 clones, 70% to 90% of them singletons. The treatment: some 20 received Ad26.COV2.S at low or high dose, single or two shots; roughly 5 received placebo; per-sample allocation not given. Samples analyzed were those drawn on day 63 after the first vaccine or placebo injection. Sequencing used peripheral blood, obtained in a trial of Ad26.COV2.S vaccine versus placebo. The origin of the receptors is a person between 18 and 59 years old who received the Ad26.COV2.S COVID-19 vaccine or a placebo.

V usage is TRBV18 and J usage is TRBJ2-1; 11 bases map to TRBD2. The CDR3 has 18 residues. Germline lookup yields CDR1 KGHSH and CDR2 LQKENI. V lost 3 bases, J lost 3 bases, and 10 bases stayed unmatched. The CDR3 reads CASSPGQTGTSGYNEQFF. DNA for the CDR3: TGTGCCAGCTCACCGGGACAAACCGGGACTAGCGGCTACAATGAGCAGTTCTTC.

V is TRBV27 and J is TRBJ2-6; no firm D call. V dropped 2 bases and J dropped 0 bases, with 11 bases sitting between them. This CDR3 comprises 17 residues. Germline V lookup: CDR1 MNHEY, CDR2 SMNVEV (reference sequence). The CDR3 protein is CASSLVTDFSGANVLTF. In DNA, the CDR3 is TGTGCCAGCAGTTTAGTTACAGATTTCTCTGGGGCCAACGTCCTGACTTTC.

This rearrangement joins TRBV29-1 to TRBJ1-2, with D perhaps TRBD1 (5 bases). Germline CDR1 is SQVTM and CDR2 is ANQGSEA. Trimming shortened V by 4 bases and J by 6 bases, and 15 bases separated the two germline ends. The CDR3 spans 13 residues. CDR3 coding DNA: TGCAGCGTTGTGGCGGAGGGACCGGATGGCTACACCTTC. Protein sequence: CSVVAEGPDGYTF.

The chain joins TRBV2 to TRBJ2-4, with 7 bases aligning to TRBD2. Germline loops: CDR1 SNHLY, CDR2 FYNNEI. J was trimmed by 3 bases and V by 3 bases; bases with no gene match: 5. The CDR3 contains 15 residues. CDR3 in amino acids: CASSDPSGGKNIQYF. The CDR3 DNA reads as TGTGCCAGCAGTGACCCTAGCGGAGGCAAAAACATTCAGTACTTC. The full variable domain, with the rest looked up from reference TRBV2 and TRBJ2-4, is EPEVTQTPSHQVTQMGQEVILRCVPISNHLYFYWYRQILGQKVEFLVSFYNNEISEKSEIFDDQFSVERPDGSNFTLKIRSTKLEDSAMYFCASSDPSGGKNIQYFGAGTRLSVL.

V is TRBV21-1 and J is TRBJ2-1; the D call in the table, TRBD1, was not verified against the DNA. TRBV21-1 is reported as a pseudogene. CDR3 length: 16 residues. DNA for the CDR3: TGTGCCAGCAGCAAATTTGAGGGGGTGTTGGACAATGAGCAGTTCTTC. Encoded protein: CASSKFEGVLDNEQFF.

This chain links TRBV28 with TRBJ2-2; 7 nucleotides agree with TRBD1. V lost 5 bases, J lost 3 bases, and 9 bases stayed unmatched. Germline CDR1 reads MDHEN; CDR2 reads SYDVKM. The CDR3 has 16 residues. Here the CDR3 DNA reads TGTGCCAGCAGTCCCCGAGGGGGCTTGCACACCGGGGAGCTGTTTTTT. Amino acids: CASSPRGGLHTGELFF. Using reference TRBV28 and TRBJ2-2 for the parts outside the CDR3, the full variable domain is DVKVTQSSRYLVKRTGEKVFLECVQDMDHENMFWYRQDPGLGLRLIYFSYDVKMKEKGDIPEGYSVSREKKERFSLILESASTNQTSMYLCASSPRGGLHTGELFFGEGSRLTVL.

CDR3 in amino acids: CATSAPRSHEQYF. For the CDR3, the DNA is TGTGCCACCAGTGCTCCCAGGTCCCACGAGCAGTACTTC. This sequence joins TRBV24-1 and TRBJ2-7; D gene ambiguous. V lost 5 bases and J 5 bases, leaving 12 bases between the germline ends. The CDR3 loop spans 13 amino acids. Germline lookup yields CDR1 KGHDR and CDR2 SFDVKD.

The gene calls are TRBV20-1 and TRBJ2-3; D is ambiguous. Germline V CDR1 and CDR2: DFQATT, SNEGSKA (reference sequence). The length of the CDR3 is 14 residues. V was cut by 3 bases and J by 5 bases, with 15 bases left in between. The CDR3 loop reads CSASPVPTRDTQYF. In DNA, the CDR3 is TGCAGTGCTAGTCCGGTCCCGACAAGAGATACGCAGTATTTT.

The chain combines TRBV27 with TRBJ2-7, with TRBD1 matching 7 bases. The CDR3 totals 14 residues. Germline V lookup: CDR1 MNHEY, CDR2 SMNVEV (reference sequence). V shed 5 bases, J shed 2 bases, and the junction held 6 bases outside the gene matches. DNA for the CDR3: TGTGCCAGCAGTCCACAGGGGTCCCCCTACGAGCAGTACTTC. This encodes CASSPQGSPYEQYF.

The chain joins TRBV5-4 to TRBJ2-1; the D is unclear. CDR1 is SGHNT and CDR2 is YYREEE in the germline V gene (reference sequence). The CDR3 totals 14 residues. Trimming removed 4 bases from V and 7 bases from J, with 15 bases in between. The CDR3 coding sequence is TGTGCCAGCAGCATTAGAGCTAGTCGGAATGAGCAGTTCTTC. Translation gives CASSIRASRNEQFF.

The CDR3 bases are TGTGCCAGCAGCCGGACAGGGGGCAGTCAGCCCCAGCATTTT. It specifies CASSRTGGSQPQHF. The chain joins TRBV7-8 to TRBJ1-5; 11 nucleotides match TRBD1. This CDR3 contains 14 residues. With V trimmed by 5 bases and J by 6 bases, 3 bases remained unmatched. Germline V gene lookup returns CDR1 SGHVS and CDR2 FQNEAQ. The full variable domain, with the rest looked up from reference TRBV7-8 and TRBJ1-5, is GAGVSQSPRYKVAKRGQDVALRCDPISGHVSLFWYQQALGQGPEFLTYFQNEAQLDKSGLPSDRFFAERPEGSVSTLKIQRTQQEDSAVYLCASSRTGGSQPQHFGDGTRLSIL.

J is TRBJ2-7 and V is TRBV9, with 7 bases that match TRBD1. V lost 4 bases and J lost 5; bases outside the gene matches: 6. The CDR3 sequence is 13 residues long. CDR1 and CDR2 (germline): SGDLS, YYNGEE. This CDR3 reads CASSLDRDHEQYF. CDR3 nucleotides: TGTGCCAGCAGCCTTGACAGGGACCACGAGCAGTACTTC.

The table lists this clone with a count of one. The genes are TRBV3-1 (or the pseudogene TRBV3-2) and TRBJ2-1, with D maybe TRBD2 (5 bases). The CDR3 runs to 11 residues. Germline CDR1 is LGHDT and CDR2 is YNNKEL (reference sequence). Trimming removed 4 bases from V and 10 bases from J, with 8 bases in between. CDR3 protein: CASSLLAEQFF. In nucleotides, the CDR3 is TGTGCCAGCAGCCTATTAGCGGAGCAGTTCTTC.

In the case of this clone: Other DNA sequences in this sample translate to the same CDR3. Here the CDR3 reads CASSLTGGNQPQHF. The CDR3 DNA reads as TGTGCCAGCAGCTTGACAGGGGGCAATCAGCCCCAGCATTTT. The chain uses TRBV2 and TRBJ1-5; 8 bases line up with TRBD1. CDR3 size: 14 residues. The germline gives CDR1 SNHLY, CDR2 FYNNEI. V dropped 6 bases and J dropped 2; count of bases not matched to a gene: 3.

V is TRBV7-2 and J is TRBJ2-5; 8 bases are shared with TRBD2. The germline gives CDR1 SGHTA, CDR2 FQGNSA. There are 15 residues in the CDR3. V lost 5 bases, J lost 1 base, and 6 bases stayed unmatched. CDR3 in DNA: TGTGCCAGCAGCGCCCTAGCGGGCCTCCAAGAGACCCAGTACTTC. This gives the protein CASSALAGLQETQYF.

A single count supports this clone. J is TRBJ1-3 and V is TRBV19; D gene ambiguous. Trimming took 5 bases from V and 4 from J, leaving 15 bases between them. The germline gives CDR1 LNHDA, CDR2 SQIVND (reference sequence). The CDR3 totals 15 residues. For the CDR3, the DNA is TGTGCCAGTAGTTTGCGGCTTTGGGTCGGAAACACCATATATTTT. This encodes CASSLRLWVGNTIYF.

CDR3 residues: CASSLGGPDTQYF. The CDR3 nucleotides are TGTGCCAGCAGCTTGGGGGGACCAGATACGCAGTATTTT. The V and J genes are TRBV5-8 and TRBJ2-3; D tentatively fits TRBD1 or TRBD2 (5 bases each). V was cut by 0 bases and J by 4 bases, with 6 bases left in between. Germline CDR1 and CDR2: SGHTS and YDEGEE. The CDR3 is 13 residues long.

The CDR3, as DNA: TGTGCCAGTACCCGTGATATGGACAGGGTTGGAGATACGCAGTATTTT. This encodes CASTRDMDRVGDTQYF. The J gene is TRBJ2-3, the V gene TRBV7-6; 8 bases are shared with TRBD1. CDR1 is SGHVS, CDR2 FNYEAQ, per germline. After removal of 9 bases from V and 5 bases from J, the junction contained 16 bases not matched to a gene. The CDR3 is 16 residues long.

The V gene is TRBV7-9, the J gene TRBJ2-3, with D perhaps TRBD2 (5 bases). Germline loops: CDR1 SEHNR, CDR2 FQNEAQ (reference sequence). The CDR3 runs 14 residues. Between the trimmed V and J ends, which lost 5 bases and 4 bases, there was a span of 13 bases. Written as DNA, the CDR3 is TGTGCCAGCAGCCCACGACCGGACTCAGATACGCAGTATTTT. This encodes CASSPRPDSDTQYF.

Only one count was recorded for this clone. The chain links TRBV5-1 to TRBJ2-5; D gene unclear. The germline V gene encodes CDR1 SGHRS and CDR2 YFSETQ. This CDR3 has 13 amino acids. V shed 7 bases and J shed 2 bases, with 12 bases lying between them. CDR3 in DNA: TGCGCCAGCCAGACTGGTCCACAAGAGACCCAGTACTTC. Protein: CASQTGPQETQYF.

The V and J genes are TRBV11-2 and TRBJ1-4, with TRBD1 matching over 10 bases. Germline CDR1 and CDR2: SGHAT and FQNNGV. This CDR3 has 14 residues. V trimming: 5 bases; J trimming: 8 bases; junction bases outside the gene matches: 5. CDR3 protein: CASSRDRGSEKLFF. DNA for the CDR3: TGTGCCAGCAGCCGGGACAGGGGTTCGGAAAAACTGTTTTTT. Based on the CDR3 plus reference TRBV11-2 and TRBJ1-4, the full variable domain is EAGVAQSPRYKIIEKRQSVAFWCNPISGHATLYWYQQILGQGPKLLIQFQNNGVVDDSQLPKDRFSAERLKGVDSTLKIQPAKLEDSAVYLCASSRDRGSEKLFFGSGTQLSVL.

V is TRBV7-2 and J is TRBJ2-2; 9 bases match TRBD2. The CDR3 is 17 amino acids. In germline, CDR1 is SGHTA, CDR2 FQGNSA. Trimming at V came to 3 bases and at J to 4 bases, leaving 9 bases not matched to a gene. This chain's CDR3 is CASSLRASGASTGELFF. Written as DNA, the CDR3 is TGTGCCAGCAGCTTGCGGGCTAGCGGGGCCAGCACCGGGGAGCTGTTTTTT.

The table lists this clone with a count of one. The rearrangement uses TRBV27 and TRBJ2-7; D not resolved. The CDR3 is 13 residues long. Germline V CDR1 and CDR2: MNHEY, SMNVEV (reference sequence). The germline V and J ends were trimmed by 4 bases and 4 bases, with 11 bases remaining between them. This CDR3 is CASSYRMGYEQYF. The CDR3 nucleotides read TGTGCCAGCAGTTACCGTATGGGTTACGAGCAGTACTTC.

Regarding this clone: Other DNA variants within this sample encode the same CDR3. The rearrangement uses TRBV19 and TRBJ1-6; D may be TRBD1 (5 bases). Germline assignment: CDR1 LNHDA and CDR2 SQIVND (reference sequence). The CDR3 has 14 residues. V was trimmed by 3 bases and J by 10 bases, leaving 13 bases between them. The CDR3: CASSIGQGISPLHF. The CDR3 bases are TGTGCCAGTAGTATTGGCCAGGGTATCTCACCCCTCCACTTT.

This clone was recorded only once. This CDR3 is CASSQWSGGIQETQYF. The CDR3 region has the DNA TGCGCCAGCAGCCAATGGAGCGGGGGGATACAAGAGACCCAGTACTTC. The genes are TRBV4-1 and TRBJ2-5, with 9 bases fitting TRBD2. V lost 2 bases to trimming and J lost 2 bases; unmatched junction nucleotides: 6. This CDR3 comprises 16 residues. CDR1 is MGHRA, CDR2 YSYEKL, per germline.

The chain has TRBV28 and TRBJ1-4; 11 nucleotides line up with TRBD1. V lost 6 bases, J lost 0 bases, and 3 bases stayed unmatched. CDR3 length: 16 residues. The germline CDR1 and CDR2 sequences are MDHEN and SYDVKM. The CDR3 nucleotides read TGTGCCAGCAGCCCGGGACAGGGGGCAACTAATGAAAAACTGTTTTTT. It encodes CASSPGQGATNEKLFF.

The chain employs TRBV5-1 and TRBJ2-7; D assignment may be TRBD1 or TRBD2 (5 bases each). Germline assignment: CDR1 SGHRS and CDR2 YFSETQ. V was trimmed by 7 bases and J by 1 base, leaving 21 bases between them. CDR3 length: 16 amino acids. DNA of the CDR3: TGCGCCAGCTTACCCAAGGGGCCAGGGAGATCCTACGAGCAGTACTTC. It specifies CASLPKGPGRSYEQYF.

The CDR3 region is CASSSSGILYEQYF. As DNA, the CDR3 is TGTGCCAGCAGCTCTAGCGGAATCCTCTACGAGCAGTACTTC. The V gene is TRBV7-9, the J gene TRBJ2-7; 7 bases align to TRBD2. V was clipped by 4 bases and J by 3 bases; unmatched bases: 6. The CDR3 covers 14 residues. Germline loops: CDR1 SEHNR, CDR2 FQNEAQ (reference sequence). Full variable domain (outside the CDR3, taken from reference TRBV7-9 and TRBJ2-7): DTGVSQNPRHKITKRGQNVTFRCDPISEHNRLYWYRQTLGQGPEFLTYFQNEAQLEKSRLLSDRFSAERPKGSFSTLEIQRTEQGDSAMYLCASSSSGILYEQYFGPGTRLTVT.

This rearrangement joins TRBV7-2 to TRBJ2-7; D is perhaps TRBD2 (5 bases). The germline V gene encodes CDR1 SGHTA and CDR2 FQGNSA. The CDR3 spans 15 residues. The V and J ends lost 2 bases and 0 bases respectively, with 11 bases between them. The CDR3 protein is CASSLSRGTSYEQYF. CDR3 sequence (DNA): TGTGCCAGCAGCTTAAGTCGGGGAACCTCCTACGAGCAGTACTTC.

The chain couples TRBV6-2 or TRBV6-3 to TRBJ2-7; 7 nucleotides line up with TRBD1. Germline CDR1 MNHEY, CDR2 SVGEGT. The junction had 5 bases not matched to a gene; V was cut back by 2 bases and J by 4 bases. The CDR3 loop spans 14 amino acids. The chain's CDR3 is CASSYPGQSYEQYF. In DNA form, the CDR3 reads TGTGCCAGCAGTTACCCGGGACAGTCGTACGAGCAGTACTTC.

The J gene is TRBJ2-1, the V gene TRBV19, with 8 nucleotides matching TRBD1. The junction had 13 bases not matched to a gene; V was cut back by 6 bases and J by 9 bases. Germline lookup yields CDR1 LNHDA and CDR2 SQIVND (reference sequence). The CDR3 has 15 amino acids. CDR3 DNA: TGTGCCAGTAGCGAATGGGGGACAGGCGCTGGTGAGCAGTTCTTC. Its protein is CASSEWGTGAGEQFF.